A selection of T cell receptor beta chains follows, all from one sample in a study of tumor-infiltrating lymphocytes in primary liver carcinoma. MiXCR was run by TCRdb on the multiplex PCR reads, yielding one entry per CDR3 protein. The sample lists some 32,000 distinct CDR3 sequences; over 65% were seen once. Specimen: liver tumor tissue from sampling region 5. Every receptor here comes from a middle-aged man with primary liver carcinoma and hepatitis B virus infection. CDR3s leave out the opening cysteine and the closing phenylalanine or tryptophan.

V	J	CDR3
TRBV29-1	TRBJ2-5	SFEGDRGRGETRY
TRBV6-2/TRBV6-3	TRBJ1-1	VSNLRQGRFLNTEAF
TRBV4-1	TRBJ2-3	AGNQVALLAGATDTQY
TRBV10-2	TRBJ2-5	ASSAGVDAQY
TRBV5-6	TRBJ2-1	ARRATGGLAGGEQF
TRBV4-1	TRBJ1-2	ANSHGDRNYGYT
TRBV4-1	TRBJ2-7	ASSQGRVYEQY
TRBV4-1	TRBJ1-2	ASSQGDGIYGYT
TRBV20-1	TRBJ2-2	SVREGSRTGELF
TRBV29-1	TRBJ2-7	SAGQGVSYEQY
TRBV6-2/TRBV6-3	TRBJ2-4	ASSPPGLGVSLAINIQY
TRBV6-5	TRBJ2-2	ASKDIRNTGELF
TRBV30	TRBJ2-1	AVFGFPKF
TRBV11-2	TRBJ2-7	ASSLDLGTVIYEQY
TRBV7-9	TRBJ1-2	ASSPGGRLSQYVYT
TRBV11-2	TRBJ2-1	TSSSQREGLGEQF
TRBV20-1	TRBJ2-1	SARSGTSGKWNERF
TRBV10-2	TRBJ2-7	ATSPRTGLSSYEQY
TRBV18	TRBJ1-5	ASSPDRMVQPQH
TRBV7-9	TRBJ1-4	VSNYRQGSNEKLF
TRBV11-2	TRBJ2-1	ASSLGKAVYNEQF
TRBV4-2	TRBJ2-7	ASSQGGKIGFSYEQY
TRBV6-2/TRBV6-3	TRBJ2-7	ASNYSTVTGDYEQY
TRBV28	TRBJ1-2	ACSLPPTGRDYGHT
TRBV6-4	TRBJ1-2	ASTEGRDDYGYT
TRBV6-1	TRBJ2-7	ASRQITHEQY
TRBV12-3/TRBV12-4	TRBJ1-1	ASTSVAREAF
TRBV29-1	TRBJ2-3	SVEESTDTHY
TRBV12-3/TRBV12-4	TRBJ1-1	ASSFEGLNTEAF
TRBV6-1	TRBJ2-4	ASRDQGNKNIQY
TRBV4-2	TRBJ2-6	ACRQAATGGTGANVLI
TRBV11-2	TRBJ2-5	ASSQTPGRGKETRY
TRBV7-9	TRBJ2-1	ASSLSCQGPKTNEHF
TRBV28	TRBJ2-1	ASSRVGSYNEWF
TRBV6-5	TRBJ2-1	VSSPGLLTRNEQF
TRBV30	TRBJ1-2	VWSVGWKGTNGYI
TRBV6-5	TRBJ2-2	TSTYLDERSGELF
TRBV4-1	TRBJ2-7	ASSQYLAEPLYEQY
TRBV25-1	TRBJ2-7	ASSTTEADEQY
TRBV28	TRBJ2-1	ASTPGTDLYNEQF
TRBV6-4	TRBJ2-1	ASSQRGSEDEQL
TRBV10-2	TRBJ1-1	ASRDGGANTEAF
TRBV11-1	TRBJ2-1	DRSVGTSVSWQF
TRBV6-2/TRBV6-3	TRBJ2-7	ASRGTGRAWQY
TRBV7-9	TRBJ2-3	ACTKPLAGGSTDTHY
TRBV4-1	TRBJ2-6	TSSQVSLADVSGANVLT
TRBV4-1	TRBJ1-5	ASRKVSGPARQLQH
TRBV6-6	TRBJ2-7	ASSQDPLAGGFSYEQY
TRBV11-2	TRBJ2-7	ASGPRRLTYEQY
TRBV11-2	TRBJ2-7	ASSVDIGGWEQY
TRBV4-3	TRBJ2-7	AGSQGGVSGAYEQY
TRBV28	TRBJ2-7	ASRSGQGRYYAQY
TRBV6-5	TRBJ2-5	ASTSSGLAGGSPETQY
TRBV4-3	TRBJ2-1	ADSQVLASTYNERF